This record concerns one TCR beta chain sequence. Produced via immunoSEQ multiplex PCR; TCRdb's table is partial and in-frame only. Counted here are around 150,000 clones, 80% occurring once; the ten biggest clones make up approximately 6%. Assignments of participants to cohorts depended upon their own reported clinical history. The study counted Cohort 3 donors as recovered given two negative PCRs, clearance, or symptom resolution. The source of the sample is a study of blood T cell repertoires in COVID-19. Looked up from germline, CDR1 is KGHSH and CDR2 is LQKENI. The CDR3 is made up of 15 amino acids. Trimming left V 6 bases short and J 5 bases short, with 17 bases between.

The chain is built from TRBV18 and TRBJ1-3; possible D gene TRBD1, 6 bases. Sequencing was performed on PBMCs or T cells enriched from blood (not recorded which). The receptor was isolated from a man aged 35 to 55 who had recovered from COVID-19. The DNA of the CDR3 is TGTGCCAGCTCGCTGAGGACAGACCCCAGAAACACCATATATTTT. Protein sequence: CASSLRTDPRNTIYF.